This T cell receptor (beta chain) is from a study of cytomegalovirus exposure and HLA in healthy donors. In the study overall: Caucasian-associated ancestry cluster membership applied to over 80% of under 450 genotyped donors.

The CDR3 is 12 residues long. Germline CDR1 MNHNY, CDR2 SVGAGI (reference sequence). V lost 5 bases to trimming and J lost 4 bases, with 8 bases between them. This clone was detected a few times. PCR employed 60 Vbeta and 13 Jbeta primers. Data came from immunoSEQ multiplex PCR; TCRdb stores just in-frame clones and leaves some out. The sample holds 150,000 to 200,000 clones; over 65% are singletons and the top ten take 2% to 2.5%. The donors comprised healthy bone marrow donors. The source is a man in his sixties in good health and CMV-seronegative. Material: PBMCs. The chain recombines TRBV6-6 with TRBJ1-1, with D hard to call. The CDR3 DNA sequence: TGTGCCAGCAGTGCCTTTAGCACTGAAGCTTTCTTT. Translation: CASSAFSTEAFF.